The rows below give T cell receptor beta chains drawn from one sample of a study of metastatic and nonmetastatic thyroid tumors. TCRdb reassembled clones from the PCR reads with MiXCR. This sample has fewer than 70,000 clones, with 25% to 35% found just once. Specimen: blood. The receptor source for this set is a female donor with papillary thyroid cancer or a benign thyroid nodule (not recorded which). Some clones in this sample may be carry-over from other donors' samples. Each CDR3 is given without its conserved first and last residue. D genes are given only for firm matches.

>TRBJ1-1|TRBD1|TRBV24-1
ATRQTGGATEAF
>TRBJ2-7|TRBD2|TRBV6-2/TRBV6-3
ASSAGVGSSYEQY
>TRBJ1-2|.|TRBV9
ASSEDGKKT
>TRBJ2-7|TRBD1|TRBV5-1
ASSFDRAPSYEQY
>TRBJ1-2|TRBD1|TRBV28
ASSYRPGQSSPYGYT
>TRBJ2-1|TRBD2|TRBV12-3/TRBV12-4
ASSGGTSGINSYNEQF
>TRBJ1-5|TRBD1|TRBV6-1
ASNRDRGIQHQH
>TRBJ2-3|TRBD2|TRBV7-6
ASSSSSGNTDTQY
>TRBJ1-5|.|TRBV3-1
ASSPSYVGQPQH
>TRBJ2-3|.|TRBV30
AWSNKPPYTQY
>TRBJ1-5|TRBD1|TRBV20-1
SAPERQGFQPQH
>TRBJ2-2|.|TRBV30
AWNQGTNTGELF
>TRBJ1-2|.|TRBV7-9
ASSGVGAAGYGYT
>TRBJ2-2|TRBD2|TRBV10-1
ASSETVAGVTGELF
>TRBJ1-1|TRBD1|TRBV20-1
SAGGTVNTEAF
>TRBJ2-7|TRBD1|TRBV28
ASSTTGTGDGSGHEQY
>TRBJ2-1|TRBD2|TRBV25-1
ASSATSVVYHEQF
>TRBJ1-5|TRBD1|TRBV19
VSSTDRANQPQH
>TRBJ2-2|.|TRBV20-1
SARGVGGGNTGELF
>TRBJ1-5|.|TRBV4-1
ASGHASNQPQH
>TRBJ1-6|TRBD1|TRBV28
ASSLRTGDSPLH
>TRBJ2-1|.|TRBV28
ASSPQVGRNEQF
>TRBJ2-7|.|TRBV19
ASSMVGVGYEQY
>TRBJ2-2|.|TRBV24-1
ATSDPGENTGELF
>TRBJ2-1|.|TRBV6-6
ASSYDRTPYEQF
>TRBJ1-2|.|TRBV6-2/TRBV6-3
ASSYSTELYGYT
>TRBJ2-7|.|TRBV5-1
ASSEINPGVSYEQY
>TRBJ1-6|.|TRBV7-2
ASSLGAIGSPLH
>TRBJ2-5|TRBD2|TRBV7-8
ASSSTQREAGGIGETQY
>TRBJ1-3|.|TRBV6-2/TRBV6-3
ASSYGRGTGNTIY
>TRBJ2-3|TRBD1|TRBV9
ASSVGATGITDTQY
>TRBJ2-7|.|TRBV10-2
ASSEVATYEQY
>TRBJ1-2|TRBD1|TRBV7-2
ASSLAGTGGYGYT
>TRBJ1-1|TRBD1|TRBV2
ASMGQWNTEAF
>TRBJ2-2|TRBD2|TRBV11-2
ASSLERTSGRSGELF
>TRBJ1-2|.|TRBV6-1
ASSIKGQSYGYT
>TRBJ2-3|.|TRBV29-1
SVARDTDTQY
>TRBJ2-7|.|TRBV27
ASSLYGQGFHEQY
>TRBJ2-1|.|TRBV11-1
ASSQRGTEDNEQF
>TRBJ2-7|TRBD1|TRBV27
ASSITGGYEQY
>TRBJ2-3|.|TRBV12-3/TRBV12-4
ASSERGRNTDTQY
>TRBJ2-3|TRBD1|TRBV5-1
ASSLVGQGADTQY
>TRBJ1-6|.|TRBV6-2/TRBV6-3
ASSYFGTENSPLH
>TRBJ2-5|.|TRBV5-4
ASSFLQGGETQY
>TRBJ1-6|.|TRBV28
ANNGSGTSPLH
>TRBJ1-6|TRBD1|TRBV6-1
ASSENLGDSHNSPLH
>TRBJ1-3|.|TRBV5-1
ASSLGSENTIY
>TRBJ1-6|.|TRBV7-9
ASSLDGNSPLH
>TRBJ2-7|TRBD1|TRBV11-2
ASSPGQGYEQY
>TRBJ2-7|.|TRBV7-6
ASSLGGNSAEQY
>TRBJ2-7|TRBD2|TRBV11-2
ASSLGSGQTYEQY
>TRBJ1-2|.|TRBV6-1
ATQVRVQGGYT
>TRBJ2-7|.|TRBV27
ASSFTRTLAPEQY
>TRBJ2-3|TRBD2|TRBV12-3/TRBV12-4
ASRASGRADTQY
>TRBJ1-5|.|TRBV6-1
ASSEGAPTADQPQH
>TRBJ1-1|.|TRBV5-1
ASSLGPGANTEAF
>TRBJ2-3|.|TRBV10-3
AISDGFLLGTDTQY
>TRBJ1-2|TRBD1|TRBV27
ASSLLGQGALGYT